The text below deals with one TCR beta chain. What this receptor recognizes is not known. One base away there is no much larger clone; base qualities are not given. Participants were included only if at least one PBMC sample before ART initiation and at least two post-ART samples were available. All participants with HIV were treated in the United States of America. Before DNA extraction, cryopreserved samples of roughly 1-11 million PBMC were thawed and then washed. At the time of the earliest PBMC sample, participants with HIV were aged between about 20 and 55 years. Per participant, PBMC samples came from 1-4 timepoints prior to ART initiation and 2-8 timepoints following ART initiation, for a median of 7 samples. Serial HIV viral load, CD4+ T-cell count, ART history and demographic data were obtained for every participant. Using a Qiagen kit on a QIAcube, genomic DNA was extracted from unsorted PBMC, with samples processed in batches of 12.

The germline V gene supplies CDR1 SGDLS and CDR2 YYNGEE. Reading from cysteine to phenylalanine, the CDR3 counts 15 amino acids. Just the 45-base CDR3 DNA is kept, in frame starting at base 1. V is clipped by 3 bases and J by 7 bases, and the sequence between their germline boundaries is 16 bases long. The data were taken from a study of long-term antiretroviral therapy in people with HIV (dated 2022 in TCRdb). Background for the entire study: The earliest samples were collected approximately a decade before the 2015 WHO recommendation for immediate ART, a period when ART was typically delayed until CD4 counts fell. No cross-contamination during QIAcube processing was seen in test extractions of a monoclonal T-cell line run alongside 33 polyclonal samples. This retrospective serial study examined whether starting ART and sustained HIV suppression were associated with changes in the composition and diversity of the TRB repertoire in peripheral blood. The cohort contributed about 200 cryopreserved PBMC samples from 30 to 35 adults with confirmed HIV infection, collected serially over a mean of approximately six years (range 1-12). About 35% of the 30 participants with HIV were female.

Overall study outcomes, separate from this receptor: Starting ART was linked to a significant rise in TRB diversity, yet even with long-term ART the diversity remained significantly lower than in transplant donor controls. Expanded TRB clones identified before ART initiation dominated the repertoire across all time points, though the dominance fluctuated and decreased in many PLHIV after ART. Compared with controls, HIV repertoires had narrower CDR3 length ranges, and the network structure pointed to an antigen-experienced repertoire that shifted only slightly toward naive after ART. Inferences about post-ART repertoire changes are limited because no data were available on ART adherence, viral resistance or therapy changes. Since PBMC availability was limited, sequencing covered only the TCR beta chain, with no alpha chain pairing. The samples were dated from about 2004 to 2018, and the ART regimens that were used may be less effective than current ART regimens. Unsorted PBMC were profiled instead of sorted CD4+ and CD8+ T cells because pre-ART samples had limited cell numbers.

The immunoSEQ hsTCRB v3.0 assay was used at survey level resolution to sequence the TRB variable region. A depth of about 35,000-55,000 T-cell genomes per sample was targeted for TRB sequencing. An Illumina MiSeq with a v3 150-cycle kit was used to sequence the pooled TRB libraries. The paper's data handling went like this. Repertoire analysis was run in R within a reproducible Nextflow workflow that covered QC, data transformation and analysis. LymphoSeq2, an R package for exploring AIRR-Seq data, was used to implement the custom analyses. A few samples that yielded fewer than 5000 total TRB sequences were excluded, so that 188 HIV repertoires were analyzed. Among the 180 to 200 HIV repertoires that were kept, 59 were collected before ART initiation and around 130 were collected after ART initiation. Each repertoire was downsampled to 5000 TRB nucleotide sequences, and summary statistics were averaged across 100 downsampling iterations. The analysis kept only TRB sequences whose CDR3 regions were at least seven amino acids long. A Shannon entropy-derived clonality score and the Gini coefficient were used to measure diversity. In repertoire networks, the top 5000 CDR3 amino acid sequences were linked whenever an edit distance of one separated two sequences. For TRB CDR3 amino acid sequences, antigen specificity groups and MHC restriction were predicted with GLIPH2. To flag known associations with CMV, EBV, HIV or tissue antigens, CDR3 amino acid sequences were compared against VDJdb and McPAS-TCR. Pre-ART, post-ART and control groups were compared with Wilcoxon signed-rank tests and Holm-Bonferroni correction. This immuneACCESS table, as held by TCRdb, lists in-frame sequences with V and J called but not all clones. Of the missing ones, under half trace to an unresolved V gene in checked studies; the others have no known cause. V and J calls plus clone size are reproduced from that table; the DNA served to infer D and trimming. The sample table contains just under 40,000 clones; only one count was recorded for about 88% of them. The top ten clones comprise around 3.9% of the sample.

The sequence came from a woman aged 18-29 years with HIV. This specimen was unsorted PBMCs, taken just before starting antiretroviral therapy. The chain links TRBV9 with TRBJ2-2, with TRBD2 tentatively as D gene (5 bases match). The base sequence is TGTGCCAGCAGCGACGGGCTAGCTTCCGACGGGGAGCTGTTTTTT. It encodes CASSDGLASDGELFF.